These T cell receptor beta chains were read from a single sample in a study of human T cells and chemical hapten exposure. TCRdb reprocessed the RACE reads via MiXCR and lists one record per CDR3 protein. The sample has fewer than 150,000 distinct CDR3 sequences, 10% to 15% seen once. Here the sequenced sample was whole blood, taken in connection with sensitization to the hapten diphenylcyclopropenone (DPC). The receptor source for this set is a woman aged 45-65 years with alopecia areata. Some clones in this sample may be carry-over from other donors' samples. Both conserved end residues are part of each CDR3. Each record gives: J gene, V gene, clone size, CDR3 protein. Clone size, where shown, is once, few, many, or a class for clones that have expanded.

TRBJ1-5 | TRBV6-1 | few | CASTPDRGRQPQHF
TRBJ2-5 | TRBV4-3 | few | CASSQAPQETQYF
TRBJ2-5 | TRBV4-1 | NA | CASNQVGGRGTETQYF
TRBJ2-4 | TRBV27 | NA | CASSLRAGWTSGIAKNIQYF
TRBJ2-1 | TRBV6-2/TRBV6-3 | NA | CASSGTSGRRFF
TRBJ1-4 | TRBV6-5 | NA | CASSSGLTMEKLFF
TRBJ1-6 | TRBV2 | NA | CASSLRQGRESPLHF
TRBJ2-2 | TRBV7-2 | NA | CASSEEFVLTTGELFF
TRBJ1-5 | TRBV29-1 | NA | CSVRRDRGQPQHF
TRBJ1-2 | TRBV12-3/TRBV12-4 | few | CASSLTPPGPRLGLNYGYTF
TRBJ2-1 | TRBV12-3/TRBV12-4 | few | CASSPGLAGAYEQFF
TRBJ2-2 | TRBV15 | few | CATSPRETGELFF
TRBJ2-1 | TRBV20-1 | few | CSAPKLGLQYEQFF
TRBJ2-3 | TRBV29-1 | NA | CSVPLAGGPDTQYF